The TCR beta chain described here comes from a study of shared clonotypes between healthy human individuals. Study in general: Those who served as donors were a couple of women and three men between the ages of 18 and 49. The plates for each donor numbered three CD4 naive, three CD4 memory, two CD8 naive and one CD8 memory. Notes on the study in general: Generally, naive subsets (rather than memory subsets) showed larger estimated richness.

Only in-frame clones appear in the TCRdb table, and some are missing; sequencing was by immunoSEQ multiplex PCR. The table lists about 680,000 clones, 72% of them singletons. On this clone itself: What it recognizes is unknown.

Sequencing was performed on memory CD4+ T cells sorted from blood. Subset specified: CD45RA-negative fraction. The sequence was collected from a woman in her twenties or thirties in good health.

CDR3 protein: CASSFAGTYGYTF. The CDR3 DNA reads as TGTGCCAGCAGCTTTGCTGGAACCTATGGCTACACCTTC. J is TRBJ1-2 and V is TRBV7-9; no definite D call. Germline V gene data show CDR1 as SEHNR and CDR2 as FQNEAQ (reference sequence). V lost 3 bases and J lost 4, with 9 bases in between. The length of the CDR3 is 13 residues.